The 2 T cell receptor beta chains in this list originate from one sample, sequenced in a study of graft-versus-host responses after intestinal transplantation. Their recognized antigens are unknown. Method: immunoSEQ multiplex PCR; TCRdb's copy keeps in-frame clones and lacks some. The table lists 85,000 to 100,000 clones, around 93% of them singletons, with roughly 0.069% in the top ten. Sample: unstimulated CD8+ T cells sorted from spleen or lymph node cells, taken before transplant. The receptors come from a human donor who was the organ donor for an intestinal transplant.

The CDR3 loop reads CASTGVRSEKLFF. Here the CDR3 DNA reads TGTGCCAGTACAGGGGTGAGAAGCGAAAAACTGTTTTTT. This chain connects TRBV28 to TRBJ1-4; 7 positions agree with TRBD1. The germline V gene encodes CDR1 MDHEN and CDR2 SYDVKM. The CDR3 sequence is 13 residues long. The trim removed 9 bases at V and 8 bases at J, leaving 9 bases unmatched. Combining the CDR3 with reference TRBV28 and TRBJ1-4 gives the whole variable domain DVKVTQSSRYLVKRTGEKVFLECVQDMDHENMFWYRQDPGLGLRLIYFSYDVKMKEKGDIPEGYSVSREKKERFSLILESASTNQTSMYLCASTGVRSEKLFFGSGTQLSVL.

This chain joins TRBV2 and TRBJ1-1, with D unresolved. In germline, CDR1 is SNHLY, CDR2 FYNNEI. This CDR3 has 12 amino acids. V was clipped by 7 bases and J by 4 bases, with 10 bases between them. CDR3 DNA sequence: TGTGCCAGCATCGGGGAGTTCACTGAAGCTTTCTTT. This codes for CASIGEFTEAFF.